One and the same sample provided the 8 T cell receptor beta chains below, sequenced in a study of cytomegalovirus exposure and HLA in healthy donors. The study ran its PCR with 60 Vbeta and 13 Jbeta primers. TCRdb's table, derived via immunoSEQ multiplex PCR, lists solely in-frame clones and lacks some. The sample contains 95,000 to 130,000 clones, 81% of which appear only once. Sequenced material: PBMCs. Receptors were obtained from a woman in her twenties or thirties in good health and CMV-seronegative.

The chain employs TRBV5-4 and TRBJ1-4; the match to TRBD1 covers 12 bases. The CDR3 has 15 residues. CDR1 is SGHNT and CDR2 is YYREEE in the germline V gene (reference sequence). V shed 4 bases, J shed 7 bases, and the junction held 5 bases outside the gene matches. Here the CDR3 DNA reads TGTGCCAGCAGCCCGAGGGACAGGGGGCCTGAAAAACTGTTTTTT. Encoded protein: CASSPRDRGPEKLFF.

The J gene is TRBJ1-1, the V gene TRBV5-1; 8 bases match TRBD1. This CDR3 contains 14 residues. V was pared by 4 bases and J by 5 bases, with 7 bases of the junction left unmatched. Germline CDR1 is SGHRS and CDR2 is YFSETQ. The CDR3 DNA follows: TGCGCCAGCAGCGGAACAGGGGGTGAGACTGAAGCTTTCTTT. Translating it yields CASSGTGGETEAFF.

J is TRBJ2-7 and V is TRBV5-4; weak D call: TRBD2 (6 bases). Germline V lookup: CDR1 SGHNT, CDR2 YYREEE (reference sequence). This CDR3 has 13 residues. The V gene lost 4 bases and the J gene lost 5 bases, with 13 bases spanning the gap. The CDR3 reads CASSPPGRHEQYF. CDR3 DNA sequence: TGTGCCAGCAGCCCGCCGGGGAGGCACGAGCAGTACTTC.

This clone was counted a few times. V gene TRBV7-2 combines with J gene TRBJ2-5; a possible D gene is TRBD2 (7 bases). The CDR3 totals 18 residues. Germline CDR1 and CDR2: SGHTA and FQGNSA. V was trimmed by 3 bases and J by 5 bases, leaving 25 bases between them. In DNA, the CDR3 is TGTGCCAGCAGCTTTAGGAGCCGTCGAGGGGGAGGGCGGGAGACCCAGTACTTC. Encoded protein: CASSFRSRRGGGRETQYF.

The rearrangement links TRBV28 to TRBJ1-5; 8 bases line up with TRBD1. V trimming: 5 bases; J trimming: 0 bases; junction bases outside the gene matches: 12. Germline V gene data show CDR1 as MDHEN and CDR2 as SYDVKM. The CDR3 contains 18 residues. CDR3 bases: TGTGCCAGCAGTCGCCCCGACAGGGGATCCTATAGCAATCAGCCCCAGCATTTT. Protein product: CASSRPDRGSYSNQPQHF.

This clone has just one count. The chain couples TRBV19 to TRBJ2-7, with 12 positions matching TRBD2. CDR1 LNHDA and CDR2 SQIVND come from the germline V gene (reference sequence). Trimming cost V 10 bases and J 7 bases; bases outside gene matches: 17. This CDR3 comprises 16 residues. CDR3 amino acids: CATPLRGGTSGREQYF. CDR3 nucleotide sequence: TGTGCCACCCCTCTTCGGGGGGGAACTAGCGGGAGGGAGCAGTACTTC.

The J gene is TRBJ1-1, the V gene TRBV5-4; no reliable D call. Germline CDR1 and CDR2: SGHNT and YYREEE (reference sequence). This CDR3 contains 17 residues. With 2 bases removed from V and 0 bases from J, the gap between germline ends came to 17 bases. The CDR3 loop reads CASSFPGERLMNTEAFF. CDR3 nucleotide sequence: TGTGCCAGCAGCTTTCCGGGTGAGAGACTAATGAACACTGAAGCTTTCTTT.

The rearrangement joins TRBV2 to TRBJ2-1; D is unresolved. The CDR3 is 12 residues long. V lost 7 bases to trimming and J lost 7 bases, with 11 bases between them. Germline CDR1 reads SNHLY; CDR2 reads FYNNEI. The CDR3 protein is CASNQERNEQFF. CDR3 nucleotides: TGTGCCAGCAACCAAGAGAGGAATGAGCAGTTCTTC.